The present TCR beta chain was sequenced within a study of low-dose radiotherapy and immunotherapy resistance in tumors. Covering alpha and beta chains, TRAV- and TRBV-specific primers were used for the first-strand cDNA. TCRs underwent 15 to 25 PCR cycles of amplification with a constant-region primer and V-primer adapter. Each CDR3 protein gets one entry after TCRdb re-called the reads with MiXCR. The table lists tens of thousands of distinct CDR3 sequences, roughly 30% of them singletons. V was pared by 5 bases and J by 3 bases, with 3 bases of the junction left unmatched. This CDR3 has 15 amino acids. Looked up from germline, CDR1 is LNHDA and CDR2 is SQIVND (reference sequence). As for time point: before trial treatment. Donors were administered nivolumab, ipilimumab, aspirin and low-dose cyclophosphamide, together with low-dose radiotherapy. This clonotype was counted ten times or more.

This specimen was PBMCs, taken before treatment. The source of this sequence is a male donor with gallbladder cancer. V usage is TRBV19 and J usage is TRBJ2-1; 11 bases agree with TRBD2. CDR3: CASSETSGDYNEQFF. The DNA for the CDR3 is TGTGCCAGTAGTGAGACTAGCGGGGACTACAATGAGCAGTTCTTC.